This T cell receptor (beta chain) was recorded in a study of blood T cell repertoires in COVID-19. TCRdb keeps only in-frame clones here, not all; method: immunoSEQ multiplex PCR. The table records about 250,000 clones, about 70% of them present only once. Trimming took 6 bases from V and 1 from J, leaving 6 bases between them. CDR3 length equals 11 residues. Germline V gives CDR1 DFQATT, CDR2 SNEGSKA (reference sequence). The sample was peripheral blood. The TCR sequence derives from a woman older than 75 with acute or convalescent COVID-19. The rearrangement uses TRBV20-1 and TRBJ1-1; the D gene is possibly TRBD1 (5 bases). CDR3 in DNA: TGCAGTGCACAGGCGAACACTGAAGCTTTCTTT. Residues: CSAQANTEAFF.